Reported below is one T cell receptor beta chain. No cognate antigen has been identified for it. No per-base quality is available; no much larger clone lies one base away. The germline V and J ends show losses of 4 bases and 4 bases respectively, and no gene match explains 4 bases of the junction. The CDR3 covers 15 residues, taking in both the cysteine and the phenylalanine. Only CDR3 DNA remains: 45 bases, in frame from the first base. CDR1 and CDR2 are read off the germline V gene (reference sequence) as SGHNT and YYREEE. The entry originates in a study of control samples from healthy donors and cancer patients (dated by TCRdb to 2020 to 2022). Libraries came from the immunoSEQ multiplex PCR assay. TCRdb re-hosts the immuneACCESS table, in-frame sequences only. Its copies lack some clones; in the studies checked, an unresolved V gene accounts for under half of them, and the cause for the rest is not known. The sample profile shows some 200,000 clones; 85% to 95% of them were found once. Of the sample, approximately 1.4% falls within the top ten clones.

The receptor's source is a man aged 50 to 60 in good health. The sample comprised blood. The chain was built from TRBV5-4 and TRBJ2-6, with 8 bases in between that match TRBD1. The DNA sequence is TGTGCCAGCAGCCCGACAGGGGAAGGGGCCAACGTCCTGACTTTC. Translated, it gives CASSPTGEGANVLTF.